Following are 30 T cell receptor beta chains from one sample sequenced in a study of CD4 T cells in relation to SARS-CoV-2 and coronaviruses. These receptors have no identified antigens. Generated by immunoSEQ multiplex PCR, the TCRdb table keeps only in-frame clones and is missing some. This sample has some 14,000 clones, with roughly three quarters found just once. Before the COVID-19 pandemic, during about 2010-2018, CD4+ T cells were taken from unexposed donors. After about 10 days of culture, CD4+ T cells were isolated. The sample was CD4+ T cells from PBMCs, cultured in vitro. Receptor source: a human donor in good health.

This clone has more than one count but fewer than ten. This chain uses TRBV21-1 with TRBJ1-2; TRBD1, the D gene given by the table, was not confirmed from the DNA. TRBV21-1 has pseudogene status. The CDR3 length is 13 residues. For the CDR3, the DNA is TGTGCCAGCAGAGACAGGGACGTCTATGGCTACACCTTC. It encodes CASRDRDVYGYTF.

The CDR3 loop reads CASSFSGGQPQHF. The CDR3 nucleotides read TGTGCCAGCAGTTTTTCGGGGGGGCAGCCCCAGCATTTT. This chain uses TRBV12-3 or TRBV12-4 with TRBJ1-5, with a tentative D call TRBD1 (5 bases). This CDR3 comprises 13 residues. V was cut by 3 bases and J by 7 bases, with 10 bases left in between.

This clone was observed a single time. This rearrangement joins TRBV28 to TRBJ2-5, with TRBD1 identical over 8 bases. Trimming cost V 2 bases and J 6 bases; bases outside gene matches: 11. The CDR3 totals 16 residues. The germline V gene has CDR1 MDHEN and CDR2 SYDVKM. The CDR3 loop is CASSLERRDRSKTQYF. In DNA form, the CDR3 reads TGTGCCAGCAGTTTAGAACGCAGGGACAGGAGTAAGACCCAGTACTTC.

This CDR3 is CASSSGDGGHEQYF. The DNA for the CDR3 is TGTGCCAGCAGTTCAGGGGATGGGGGGCACGAGCAGTACTTC. J is TRBJ2-7 and V is TRBV6-5, with D tentatively TRBD1 or TRBD2 (6 bases each). The CDR3 has 14 amino acids. Germline CDR1 is MNHEY and CDR2 is SVGAGI. V lost 4 bases, J lost 5 bases, and 15 bases lay in between.

This clone appeared a single time. The V call is TRBV6-6, the J call TRBJ2-3; 10 nucleotides align to TRBD2. With 5 bases clipped from V and 0 bases from J, the junction kept 8 bases outside the gene matches. This CDR3 contains 17 residues. In germline, CDR1 is MNHNY, CDR2 SVGAGI (reference sequence). The CDR3 DNA follows: TGTGCCAGCAGTCAAAAGACGACTAGCGGGAGCACAGATACGCAGTATTTT. Protein: CASSQKTTSGSTDTQYF.

This clone was observed a handful of times. It is likely a read error, because the conserved phenylalanine at the end of the CDR3 is missing. It is unclear where the CDR3 begins or ends on the DNA, so no DNA is shown, and the CDR3 is as TCRdb lists it. The rearrangement uses TRBV12-3 or TRBV12-4 and TRBJ1-2. The CDR3 length is 13 residues, termini included. The CDR3 loop is CAYLPGLRRAMRA.

This clone was counted once. The chain combines TRBV5-1 with TRBJ2-2, with D perhaps TRBD1 (6 bases). The V end was cut by 4 bases, the J end by 2 bases, with 12 bases between. The germline CDR1 and CDR2 sequences are SGHRS and YFSETQ. CDR3 length: 15 amino acids. Written as DNA, the CDR3 is TGCGCCAGCAGCCTAGGGACACTTAACACCGGGGAGCTGTTTTTT. It yields the protein CASSLGTLNTGELFF.

This clone came up a few times. This chain connects TRBV10-3 to TRBJ1-1, with a possible D match to TRBD1 (6 bases). Trimming took 6 bases from V and 5 from J, leaving 13 bases between them. Germline V gene lookup returns CDR1 ENHRY and CDR2 SYGVKD. The CDR3 sequence is 13 residues long. As DNA, the CDR3 is TGTGCCATCAGCCCGGGGGCATGGACTGAAGCTTTCTTT. Translation: CAISPGAWTEAFF.

The rearrangement links TRBV5-1 to TRBJ1-1, with a possible D match to TRBD1 (6 bases). The V gene lost 1 base and the J gene lost 4 bases, with 14 bases spanning the gap. Germline loops: CDR1 SGHRS, CDR2 YFSETQ. This CDR3 is 15 amino acids long. The CDR3: CASSLSAGVVTEAFF. For the CDR3, the DNA is TGCGCCAGCAGCTTGTCGGCAGGGGTGGTCACTGAAGCTTTCTTT.

The chain combines TRBV5-1 with TRBJ2-3; 8 nucleotides align to TRBD2. Germline loops: CDR1 SGHRS, CDR2 YFSETQ. V lost 3 bases, J lost 0 bases, and 9 bases stayed unmatched. This CDR3 region has 17 residues. The CDR3 nucleotides are TGCGCCAGCAGCTGGCTAGCGGGCCTCGGTAGCACAGATACGCAGTATTTT. Protein sequence: CASSWLAGLGSTDTQYF.

The DNA of the CDR3 is TGCGCCAGCAGCTGGGTGGTGGGTAGCAATCAGCCCCAGCATTTT. It specifies CASSWVVGSNQPQHF. V and J are TRBV5-1 and TRBJ1-5; D is unresolved. This CDR3 is built from 15 residues. V lost 3 bases to trimming and J lost 0 bases, with 10 bases between them. Germline V gives CDR1 SGHRS, CDR2 YFSETQ.

This clone was seen a handful of times. The chain links TRBV7-9 to TRBJ1-2; D is undetermined. This CDR3 has 15 residues. Germline CDR1 is SEHNR and CDR2 is FQNEAQ (reference sequence). The ends were cut back, 1 base at V and 4 bases at J, with 13 bases in the middle. The CDR3 spells CASSLERTWVYGYTF. The CDR3 DNA reads as TGTGCCAGCAGCTTAGAACGAACCTGGGTCTATGGCTACACCTTC.

The chain recombines TRBV29-1 with TRBJ1-2; possibly TRBD1 for D (6 bases). Trimming pared 7 bases from V and 4 bases from J, leaving 19 bases between. The germline gives CDR1 SQVTM, CDR2 ANQGSEA. There are 14 residues in the CDR3. CDR3 in DNA: TGCAGCGCCGTAGGGCAGGGGAACGTCTATGGCTACACCTTC. Its translation: CSAVGQGNVYGYTF.

The chain has TRBV29-1 and TRBJ1-1, with 7 bases identical to TRBD1. J gave up 0 bases and V 4 bases, and 2 bases lay outside the gene matches. Germline CDR1 is SQVTM and CDR2 is ANQGSEA. The CDR3 consists of 13 residues. CDR3 in DNA: TGCAGCGTTGCGACAGGGCTGAACACTGAAGCTTTCTTT. Translated, it gives CSVATGLNTEAFF. Full variable domain (rest looked up from reference TRBV29-1 and TRBJ1-1): SAVISQKPSRDICQRGTSLTIQCQVDSQVTMMFWYRQQPGQSLTLIATANQGSEATYESGFVIDKFPISRPNLTFSTLTVSNMSPEDSSIYLCSVATGLNTEAFFGQGTRLTVV.

This clone was counted between two and nine times. This chain joins TRBV7-9 and TRBJ1-1; possible D gene TRBD1, 5 bases. V gave up 1 base and J gave up 6 bases, with 9 bases separating them. In germline, CDR1 is SEHNR, CDR2 FQNEAQ (reference sequence). The length of the CDR3 is 13 residues. CDR3 nucleotides: TGTGCCAGCAGCTTAGGAAGGGACCCTGAAGCTTTCTTT. Its protein product is CASSLGRDPEAFF. Using reference TRBV7-9 and TRBJ1-1 for the parts outside the CDR3, the full variable domain is DTGVSQNPRHKITKRGQNVTFRCDPISEHNRLYWYRQTLGQGPEFLTYFQNEAQLEKSRLLSDRFSAERPKGSFSTLEIQRTEQGDSAMYLCASSLGRDPEAFFGQGTRLTVV.

This chain links TRBV20-1 with TRBJ2-1, with 8 bases identical to TRBD2. V lost 3 bases, J lost 4 bases, and 11 bases stayed unmatched. CDR3 length equals 16 residues. CDR1 is DFQATT and CDR2 is SNEGSKA in the germline V gene (reference sequence). CDR3 coding DNA: TGCAGTGCTAGTTGGGCGGGAGGACGGATGTACAATGAGCAGTTCTTC. This translates into CSASWAGGRMYNEQFF.

The rearrangement joins TRBV30 to TRBJ1-3; 7 bases align to TRBD1. The V and J ends lost 4 bases and 7 bases, in that order; junction bases with no gene match: 16. Germline CDR1 reads GTSNPN; CDR2 reads SVGIG (reference sequence). The CDR3 contains 16 residues. CDR3 bases: TGTGCCTGGAATCGAGGGGGCACCCCGGAGGGTAACACCATATATTTT. Translating it yields CAWNRGGTPEGNTIYF.

This sequence joins TRBV4-1 and TRBJ2-7; a weak D match, TRBD2 (6 bases). The germline V and J ends were trimmed by 0 bases and 2 bases, with 17 bases remaining between them. This CDR3 spans 17 amino acids. Germline V CDR1 and CDR2: MGHRA, YSYEKL. The CDR3 region has the DNA TGCGCCAGCAGCCAAGATCTTACTAGCCGGTACGCCTACGAGCAGTACTTC. Amino acids: CASSQDLTSRYAYEQYF.

V and J are TRBV6-2 or TRBV6-3 and TRBJ2-1; D perhaps matches TRBD2 (5 bases). Looked up from germline, CDR1 is MNHEY and CDR2 is SVGEGT. This CDR3 comprises 17 residues. V was clipped by 0 bases and J by 4 bases, with 16 bases between them. The CDR3 DNA sequence: TGTGCCAGCAGTTACTCGGCCCCGGTCGGGATATACAATGAGCAGTTCTTC. This encodes CASSYSAPVGIYNEQFF.

This clone was seen a single time. The chain combines TRBV3-1 (or the pseudogene TRBV3-2) with TRBJ1-3; D might be TRBD1 (6 bases). Germline V CDR1 and CDR2: LGHDT, YNNKEL (reference sequence). V was shortened by 1 base and J by 0 bases, with 10 bases between the two germline ends. This CDR3 is built from 16 residues. The CDR3 sequence is CASSQGGTFSGNTIYF. CDR3 nucleotide sequence: TGTGCCAGCAGCCAAGGCGGGACATTCTCTGGAAACACCATATATTTT.

The chain carries TRBV3-1 (or the pseudogene TRBV3-2) and TRBJ2-1; the match to TRBD2 covers 8 bases. This CDR3 is 16 amino acids long. Germline trimming cut 1 base from V and 7 bases from J; bases unmatched to any gene: 9. Germline V gene lookup returns CDR1 LGHDT and CDR2 YNNKEL (reference sequence). CDR3 nucleotide sequence: TGTGCCAGCAGCCAAGTCCTAAGCGGGAGCAGGAATGAGCAGTTCTTC. Translated: CASSQVLSGSRNEQFF.

The V call is TRBV28, the J call TRBJ1-1, with a weak D call TRBD1 (6 bases). Germline CDR1 reads MDHEN; CDR2 reads SYDVKM. This CDR3 contains 17 residues. Between the trimmed V and J ends, which lost 3 bases and 2 bases, there was a span of 19 bases. The DNA of the CDR3 is TGTGCCAGCAGTTTCCCTGCACCTCGGACAGTAAACACTGAAGCTTTCTTT. It translates to CASSFPAPRTVNTEAFF.

This clone was observed a single time. The V call is TRBV28, the J call TRBJ1-2; D is unresolved. The CDR3 length is 11 residues. Germline V gene sequence: CDR1 MDHEN, CDR2 SYDVKM. The ends were cut back, 10 bases at V and 0 bases at J, with 6 bases in the middle. CDR3 DNA sequence: TGTGCCATTCAAACTAACTATGGCTACACCTTC. Translation gives CAIQTNYGYTF.

This clone occurred a few times. J is TRBJ2-5 and V is TRBV6-1; D perhaps matches TRBD2 (6 bases). The germline V and J ends were trimmed by 2 bases and 4 bases, with 14 bases remaining between them. CDR1 and CDR2 from the germline V gene are MNHNS and SASEGT. The CDR3 length is 15 residues. CDR3 region: CASSEKPGEAETQYF. The CDR3, as DNA: TGTGCCAGCAGTGAAAAACCCGGGGAGGCAGAGACCCAGTACTTC.

The V gene is TRBV30, the J gene TRBJ1-3, with D unclear. The CDR3 consists of 15 residues. The germline V gene encodes CDR1 GTSNPN and CDR2 SVGIG (reference sequence). The ends were cut back, 2 bases at V and 0 bases at J, with 11 bases in the middle. The DNA for the CDR3 is TGTGCCTGGAGTCCGGTCCATTACTCTGGAAACACCATATATTTT. Residues: CAWSPVHYSGNTIYF.

The chain recombines TRBV6-5 with TRBJ2-1; D not resolved. CDR1 is MNHEY and CDR2 is SVGAGI in the germline V gene. V was cut by 7 bases and J by 3 bases, with 4 bases left in between. This CDR3 spans 11 amino acids. Here the CDR3 DNA reads TGTGCCAGCACGCTCTACAATGAGCAGTTCTTC. Translating it yields CASTLYNEQFF.

The chain recombines TRBV19 with TRBJ2-4; the D gene is possibly TRBD2 (6 bases). V was shortened by 3 bases and J by 1 base, with 13 bases between the two germline ends. Germline V lookup: CDR1 LNHDA, CDR2 SQIVND (reference sequence). The CDR3 contains 16 residues. CDR3 amino acids: CASSMRGGMAKNIQYF. The CDR3 DNA follows: TGTGCCAGTAGTATGCGGGGAGGCATGGCCAAAAACATTCAGTACTTC.

This chain connects TRBV12-3 or TRBV12-4 to TRBJ2-3; 7 nucleotides line up with TRBD1. V gave up 6 bases and J gave up 3 bases; unmatched junction bases: 0. CDR3 length: 12 amino acids. In nucleotides, the CDR3 is TGTGCCAGCAGGGGACAGACAGATACGCAGTATTTT. It specifies CASRGQTDTQYF.

The genes are TRBV18 and TRBJ1-6; unclear D gene. V lost 8 bases and J lost 5, with 10 bases in between. The CDR3 is made up of 13 amino acids. Germline V lookup: CDR1 KGHSH, CDR2 LQKENI. In nucleotides, the CDR3 is TGTGCCAGCCGGTCAGTAAATAATTCACCCCTCCACTTT. This sequence encodes CASRSVNNSPLHF. The whole variable domain, remainder taken from reference TRBV18 and TRBJ1-6, is NAGVMQNPRHLVRRRGQEARLRCSPMKGHSHVYWYRQLPEEGLKFMVYLQKENIIDESGMPKERFSAEFPKEGPSILRIQQVVRGDSAAYFCASRSVNNSPLHFGNGTRLTVT.

This clone was seen once. The chain joins TRBV7-9 to TRBJ2-7; possible D gene TRBD1, 6 bases. This CDR3 spans 14 amino acids. Germline loops: CDR1 SEHNR, CDR2 FQNEAQ (reference sequence). Trimming removed 6 bases at V and 7 bases at J, with 19 bases between. In nucleotides, the CDR3 is TGTGCCAGCAGTCAGCAGGGGATGTTGGGAGAGCAGTACTTC. Translation: CASSQQGMLGEQYF. Looking up the rest from reference TRBV7-9 and TRBJ2-7 gives the full variable domain: DTGVSQNPRHKITKRGQNVTFRCDPISEHNRLYWYRQTLGQGPEFLTYFQNEAQLEKSRLLSDRFSAERPKGSFSTLEIQRTEQGDSAMYLCASSQQGMLGEQYFGPGTRLTVT.